This TCR beta chain was sequenced for a study of early T cells in non-severe SARS-CoV-2 infection. Study in general: Sequencing input comprised bulk RNA from unsorted whole blood; chain pairing was not available. Study-level findings and limits: Comparison of clonotypes with VDJdb favored anti-spike CD8 responses while missing private and CD4 specificities.

Individually, cDNA molecules had unique molecular identifiers attached to them. TCRdb reprocessed the 5' RACE reads with MiXCR, giving one entry per CDR3 protein. The profile shows 17,000 or so distinct CDR3 sequences, over 5.5% of them singletons. In this sample, this clonotype turned up many times. Antigen: not known. This specimen was whole blood, taken at baseline. This receptor was taken from an adult who was a healthcare worker with PCR-confirmed SARS-CoV-2 infection or an uninfected control (not recorded which).

The CDR3 sequence is CASSPSLQETQYF. The CDR3, as DNA: TGTGCCAGCAGCCCCTCTCTCCAAGAGACCCAGTACTTC. The V call is TRBV7-3, the J call TRBJ2-5, with D unclear. CDR1 is SGHTA, CDR2 FQGTGA, per germline. The V gene lost 5 bases and the J gene lost 1 base, with 8 bases spanning the gap. The CDR3 has 13 residues. Drawing the rest from reference TRBV7-3 and TRBJ2-5, the complete variable domain is GAGVSQTPSNKVTEKGKYVELRCDPISGHTALYWYRQSLGQGPEFLIYFQGTGAADDSGLPNDRFFAVRPEGSVSTLKIQRTERGDSAVYLCASSPSLQETQYFGPGTRLLVL.